Listed below are T cell receptor beta chains from one sample, sequenced in a study of regulatory T cells in long-lasting Graves disease. Using its own MiXCR run on the multiplex PCR reads, TCRdb lists one record per CDR3 protein. The repertoire holds hundreds of thousands of distinct CDR3 sequences, about 30% seen once, with 40% to 50% in the top ten. The sample here was peripheral blood mononuclear cells (PBMCs), taken when the disease was refractory, from a patient treated with antithyroid drugs. These receptors were obtained from a female donor with Graves disease. Each CDR3 is given with its conserved first and last residue. A D gene is named only where the DNA matches it firmly. Clone size appears in some rows only: once, few, many, or a class for an expanded clone.

abundance	d_gene	v_gene	j_gene	CDR3aa	CDR3nt
once	NA	TRBV10-3	TRBJ1-5	CAISDIEEFSQPQHF	TGTGCCATCAGTGATATAGAGGAATTCAGCCAGCCCCAGCATTTT
NA	NA	TRBV12-3/TRBV12-4	TRBJ1-5	CASSLGSGNNQPQHF	TGTGCCAGCAGTTTGGGCTCCGGGAACAATCAGCCCCAGCATTTT
NA	NA	TRBV4-1	TRBJ1-4	CASSQDGLVEKLFF	TGCGCCAGCAGCCAAGATGGGCTTGTCGAAAAACTGTTTTTT
NA	TRBD2	TRBV12-3/TRBV12-4	TRBJ2-2	CASSHTGLDVAGELFF	TGTGCCAGCAGTCACACGGGACTAGATGTTGCCGGGGAGCTGTTTTTT
NA	TRBD2	TRBV11-2	TRBJ2-7	CASSKKLAGVGYEQYF	TGTGCCAGCAGCAAAAAACTAGCGGGAGTTGGGTACGAGCAGTACTTC
NA	NA	TRBV5-1	TRBJ2-3	CASSLIVSTDTQYF	TGCGCCAGCAGCTTGATAGTTAGCACAGATACGCAGTATTTT
NA	NA	TRBV19	TRBJ1-5	CASSIRVGQPQHF	TGTGCCAGTAGTATCAGGGTCGGGCAGCCCCAGCATTTT
NA	TRBD2	TRBV7-9	TRBJ2-7	CASSLLAGGLYEQYF	TGTGCCAGCAGCTTGCTAGCGGGAGGGTTGTACGAGCAGTACTTC
NA	NA	TRBV29-1	TRBJ2-7	CSCINRRNSYEQYF	TGCAGCTGCATAAACAGGCGTAATTCCTACGAGCAGTACTTC
few	TRBD2	TRBV7-3	TRBJ2-7	CASSPTPGGYEQYF	TGTGCCAGCAGCCCGACTCCGGGAGGCTACGAGCAGTACTTC
NA	NA	TRBV6-1	TRBJ2-4	CATLEGTIQYF	TGTGCCACCCTAGAAGGGACCATTCAGTACTTC
few	NA	TRBV15	TRBJ1-2	CATSRSGAHYGYTF	TGTGCCACCAGCAGGTCGGGGGCTCACTATGGCTACACCTTC
NA	TRBD1	TRBV7-9	TRBJ1-5	CASSSSQTGGLPQHF	TGTGCCAGCAGCTCCAGTCAGACAGGGGGCTTGCCCCAGCATTTT
few	TRBD1	TRBV6-1	TRBJ1-2	CASRPPGQGFGYTF	TGTGCCAGCAGGCCCCCCGGACAGGGGTTCGGCTACACCTTC
many	NA	TRBV5-4	TRBJ1-1	CASNLFGLPRTEAFF	TGTGCCAGCAACCTTTTCGGGCTCCCGAGAACTGAAGCTTTCTTT
few	NA	TRBV10-3	TRBJ1-2	CAISTPNYGYTF	TGTGCCATCAGTACGCCCAACTATGGCTACACCTTC
few	NA	TRBV30	TRBJ2-7	CAWSASHLYEQYF	TGTGCCTGGAGCGCCAGCCACCTCTACGAGCAGTACTTC